This TCR beta chain was recovered during a study of identical twins listed by TCRdb under 2016. Context from the whole study: The study deep-sequenced TCR alpha and beta repertoires from monozygotic twins, unrelated adults of various ages and cord blood to test whether fetal clonotypes persist. Replicate twin experiments were performed at different times using different library preparation protocols to rule out contamination.

Every donor was a healthy Caucasian. Three pairs of female monozygotic twins, all aged roughly 18 to 29 years, made up the twin cohort. Peripheral blood mononuclear cells were used as the source from which RNA for TCR libraries was isolated. This clonotype was observed many times. Its specific antigen is unknown. No clone much larger than this one lies a single base away; base qualities are absent. As encoded in the germline V gene (reference sequence), CDR1 is DFQATT while CDR2 is SNEGSKA. Trimming takes 3 bases from V and 2 bases from J, and the germline ends sit 8 bases apart. The CDR3 contains 12 residues, cysteine and phenylalanine counted. Solely the CDR3 DNA is kept, with 36 bases framed from the first base. The research as a whole found: Out-of-frame TCR alpha sequences shared between twins showed an excess of low generation-probability sequences compared with coincidental sharing between unrelated individuals. The excess sharing between twins in beta out-of-frame sequences was weaker because fewer shared sequences reduced the signal-to-noise ratio. Abundant cord blood beta clonotypes had fewer insertions, young adult naive repertoires showed a similar but weaker trend, and memory repertoires showed no such trend. Invariant T cells such as MAIT and iNKT could partly confound zero-insertion analyses, though diverse VJ usage argued against this for most clonotypes. Recombination models systematically underestimated out-of-frame TCR alpha sharing in monozygotic twins but agreed with sharing between unrelated individuals. Because the same donors could not be followed over many years, the conclusions relied on cross-sectional statistical analysis.

To prepare the library, 5' RACE was applied. Instrument on record: Illumina HiSeq 2000. Template switching added a universal primer binding site, and the final cDNA carried a unique molecular identifier that allowed TCR cDNA molecules to be counted accurately. Specific primers in the conserved constant-segment region were used to synthesize first-strand cDNA for the TCR alpha and beta chains. Each cDNA library was double barcoded, with a SMART-Mk sample barcode plus Illumina barcodes, to control for contamination. TruSeq adapter sequences, together with Illumina sample barcodes, were added in two successive PCR steps. TCR alpha and beta cDNA libraries were sequenced on the Illumina HiSeq platform with custom primers. The original pipeline was this. MiGEC processed the raw reads to extract unique molecular identifiers, while MiXCR was used to determine the CDR3 positions. For each individual, recombination models were inferred using an EM algorithm with the repgenHMM and IGoR tools. The tcR package in R was used for shared clonotype analysis, with sharing normalized by the product of cloneset sizes. To study raw recombination free of thymic and clonal selection effects, out-of-frame nonproductive sequences were analyzed. TCRdb trimmed public reads at Q25 via fastp, called clones via MiXCR and kept in-frame beta chains. Entries are consolidated by CDR3 protein sequence, retaining the most common genes and DNA. Clone size and V and J calls follow TCRdb, not the original study. In all, the sample holds around 690,000 distinct CDR3 sequences, and less than 25% of those were seen once. Approximately 4.5% of the sample lies in the top ten.

These data also featured in a second study, about T cells expressing NK-cell markers. The second paper states: In sorted CD3+CD56+NKG2C+, CD3+CD56+NKG2C- and CD3+CD56-NKG2C+ T-cell subsets from several donors, TCR beta-chain repertoires were profiled. Among the eight sequenced donors, only one was HCMV-seronegative, while the other seven were HCMV-seropositive. In several experiments an anti-gammadeltaTCR antibody was added to restrict sorting to alphabetaTCR-expressing T cells. In six donors, the dominant CD3+CD56+NKG2C+ clonotypes ranked among the top 10 CD8+ clonotypes, making up roughly 1.0-7.0% of CD8+ T cells. Those dominant clonotypes were again the most abundant among CD3+CD56-NKG2C+ cells in a few donors, at about 25-60.1%. Whether the expanded NKG2C-expressing T cell clones were specific for HCMV antigens remained unclear. The study sequenced eight donors, all healthy volunteers chosen at random: three men and five women. A commercial ELISA kit detecting HCMV-specific IgG in serum was used to determine HCMV serostatus. For a handful of donors, bulk peripheral blood T-cell repertoires were also sequenced from unsorted PBMC. MIGEC was used to demultiplex reads and group the reads by UMI, and MiTCR was used to assemble and quantify clonotypes. To exclude erroneous sequences, any TCR cDNA sequence not supported by at least two reads was discarded. The tcR package was used for downstream repertoire analysis, with clonotypes matched between fractions based on CDR3 nucleotide sequence plus V segment. VDJmatch was used to annotate antigen specificity against VDJdb, with one amino acid substitution allowed in CDR3.

The specimen was PBMCs. Recombination joined TRBV20-1 with TRBJ2-7, with no confidently assigned D gene. This sequence was found in a woman in her late teens or twenties in good health. The nucleotide sequence is given as TGCAGTGCTAGCGGCAGGACCTACGAGCAGTACTTC. Its translation reads: CSASGRTYEQYF.